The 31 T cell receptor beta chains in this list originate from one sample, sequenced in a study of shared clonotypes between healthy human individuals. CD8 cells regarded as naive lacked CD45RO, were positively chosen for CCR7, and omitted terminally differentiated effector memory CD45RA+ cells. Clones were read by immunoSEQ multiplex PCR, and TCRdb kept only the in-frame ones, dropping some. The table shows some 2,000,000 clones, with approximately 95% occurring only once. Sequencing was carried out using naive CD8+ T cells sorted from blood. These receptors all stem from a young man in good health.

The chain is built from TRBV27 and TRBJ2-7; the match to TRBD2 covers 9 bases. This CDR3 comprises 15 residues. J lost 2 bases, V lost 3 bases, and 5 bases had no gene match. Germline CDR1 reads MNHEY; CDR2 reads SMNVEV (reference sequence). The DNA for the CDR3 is TGTGCCAGCAGTTTTTTAGCGGGGGAGACCTACGAGCAGTACTTC. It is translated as CASSFLAGETYEQYF.

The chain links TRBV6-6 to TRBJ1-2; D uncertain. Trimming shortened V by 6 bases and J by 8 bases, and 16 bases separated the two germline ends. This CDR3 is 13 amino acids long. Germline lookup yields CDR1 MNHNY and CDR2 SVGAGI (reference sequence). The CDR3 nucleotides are TGTGCCAGCAGCCGGGGTGGGGAAGAGGGCTACACCTTC. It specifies CASSRGGEEGYTF.

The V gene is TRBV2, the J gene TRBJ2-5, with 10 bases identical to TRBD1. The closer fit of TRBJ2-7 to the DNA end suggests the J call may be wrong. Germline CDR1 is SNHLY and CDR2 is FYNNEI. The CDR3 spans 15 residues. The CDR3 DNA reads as TGTGCCAGCAGGAGGTCCGGACAGGGGGTCTACGAGCAGTACTTC. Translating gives CASRRSGQGVYEQYF.

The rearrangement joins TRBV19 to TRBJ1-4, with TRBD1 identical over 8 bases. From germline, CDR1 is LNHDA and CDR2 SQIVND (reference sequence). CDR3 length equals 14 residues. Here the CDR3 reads CGSTMAGGFEKLFF. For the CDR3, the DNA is TGTGGCAGCACTATGGCAGGGGGCTTTGAAAAACTGTTTTTT. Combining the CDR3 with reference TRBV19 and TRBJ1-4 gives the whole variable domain DGGITQSPKYLFRKEGQNVTLSCEQNLNHDAMYWYRQDPGQGLRLIYYSQIVNDFQKGDIAEGYSVSREKKESFPLTVTSAQKNPTAFYLCGSTMAGGFEKLFFGSGTQLSVL.

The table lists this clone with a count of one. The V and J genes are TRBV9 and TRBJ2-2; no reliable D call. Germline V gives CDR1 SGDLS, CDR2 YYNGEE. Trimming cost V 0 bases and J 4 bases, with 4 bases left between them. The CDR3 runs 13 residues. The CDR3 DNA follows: TGTGCCAGCAGCGTAGATGTCACCGGGGAGCTGTTTTTT. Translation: CASSVDVTGELFF.

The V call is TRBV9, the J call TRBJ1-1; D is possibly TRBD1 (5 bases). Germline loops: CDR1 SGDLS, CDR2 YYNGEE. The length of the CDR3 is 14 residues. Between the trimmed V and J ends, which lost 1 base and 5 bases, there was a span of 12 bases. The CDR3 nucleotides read TGTGCCAGCAGCGTATCAGGGTTGGAAACTGAAGCTTTCTTT. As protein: CASSVSGLETEAFF. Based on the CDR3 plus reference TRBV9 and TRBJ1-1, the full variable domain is DSGVTQTPKHLITATGQRVTLRCSPRSGDLSVYWYQQSLDQGLQFLIQYYNGEERAKGNILERFSAQQFPDLHSELNLSSLELGDSALYFCASSVSGLETEAFFGQGTRLTVV.

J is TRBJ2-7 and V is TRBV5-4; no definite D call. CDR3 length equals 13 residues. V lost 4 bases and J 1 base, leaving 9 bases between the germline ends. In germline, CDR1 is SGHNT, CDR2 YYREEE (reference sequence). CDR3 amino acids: CASSPGKSYEQYF. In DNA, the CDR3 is TGTGCCAGCAGCCCCGGAAAATCCTACGAGCAGTACTTC.

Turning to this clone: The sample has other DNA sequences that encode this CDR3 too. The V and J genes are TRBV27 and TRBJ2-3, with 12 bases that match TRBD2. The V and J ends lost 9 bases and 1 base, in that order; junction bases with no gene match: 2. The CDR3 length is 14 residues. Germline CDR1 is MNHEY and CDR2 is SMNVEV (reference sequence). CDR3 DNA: TGTGCCAGTCGACTAGCGGGGGGCACAGATACGCAGTATTTT. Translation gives CASRLAGGTDTQYF.

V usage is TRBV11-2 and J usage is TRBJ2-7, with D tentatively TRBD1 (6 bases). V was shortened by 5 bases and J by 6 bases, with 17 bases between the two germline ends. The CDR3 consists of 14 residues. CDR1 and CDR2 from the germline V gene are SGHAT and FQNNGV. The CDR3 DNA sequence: TGTGCCAGCAGCAACAGGGCCCCCCCCGGCGAGCAGTACTTC. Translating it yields CASSNRAPPGEQYF.

For the CDR3, the DNA is TGTGCCAGCAGCGTAGTAGCGGGGGCGGTCACCGGGGAGCTGTTTTTT. It is translated as CASSVVAGAVTGELFF. The chain couples TRBV9 to TRBJ2-2; 9 bases align to TRBD2. Germline CDR1 SGDLS, CDR2 YYNGEE. The CDR3 spans 16 residues. Germline trimming cut 0 bases from V and 4 bases from J; bases unmatched to any gene: 4.

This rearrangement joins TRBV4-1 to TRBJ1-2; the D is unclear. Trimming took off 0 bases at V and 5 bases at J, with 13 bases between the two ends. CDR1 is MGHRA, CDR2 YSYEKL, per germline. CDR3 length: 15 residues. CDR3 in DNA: TGCGCCAGCAGCCAAGATATGGGTCGGGAGTATGGCTACACCTTC. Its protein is CASSQDMGREYGYTF.

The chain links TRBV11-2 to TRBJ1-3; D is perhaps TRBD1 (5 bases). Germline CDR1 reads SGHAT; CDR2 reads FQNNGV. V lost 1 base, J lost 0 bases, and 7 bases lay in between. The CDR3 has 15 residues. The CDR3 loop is CASSLGGTSGNTIYF. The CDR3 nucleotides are TGTGCCAGCAGCTTAGGGGGGACCTCTGGAAACACCATATATTTT. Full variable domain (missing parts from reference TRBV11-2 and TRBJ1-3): EAGVAQSPRYKIIEKRQSVAFWCNPISGHATLYWYQQILGQGPKLLIQFQNNGVVDDSQLPKDRFSAERLKGVDSTLKIQPAKLEDSAVYLCASSLGGTSGNTIYFGEGSWLTVV.

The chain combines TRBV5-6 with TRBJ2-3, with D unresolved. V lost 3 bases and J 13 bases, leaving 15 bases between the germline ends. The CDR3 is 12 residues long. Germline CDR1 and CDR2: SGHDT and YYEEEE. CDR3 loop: CASSSTISLEYF. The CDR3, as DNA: TGTGCCAGCAGCTCCACGATCTCCTTGGAGTATTTT.

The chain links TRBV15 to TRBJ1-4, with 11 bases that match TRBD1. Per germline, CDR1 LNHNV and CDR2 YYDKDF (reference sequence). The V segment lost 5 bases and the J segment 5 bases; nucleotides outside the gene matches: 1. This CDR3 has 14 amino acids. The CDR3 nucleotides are TGTGCCACCAGCGGGGACAGGGGGAATGAAAAACTGTTTTTT. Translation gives CATSGDRGNEKLFF. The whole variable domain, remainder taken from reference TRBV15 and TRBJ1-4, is DAMVIQNPRYQVTQFGKPVTLSCSQTLNHNVMYWYQQKSSQAPKLLFHYYDKDFNNEADTPDNFQSRRPNTSFCFLDIRSPGLGDTAMYLCATSGDRGNEKLFFGSGTQLSVL.

The CDR3 region has the DNA TGTGCCAGCAGCCACCAGGACTTGTCATACGAGCAGTACTTC. Protein product: CASSHQDLSYEQYF. J is TRBJ2-7 and V is TRBV14; a weak D match, TRBD2 (5 bases). This CDR3 spans 14 amino acids. Germline V lookup: CDR1 SGHDN, CDR2 FVKESK. The germline V and J ends were trimmed by 3 bases and 4 bases, with 13 bases remaining between them.

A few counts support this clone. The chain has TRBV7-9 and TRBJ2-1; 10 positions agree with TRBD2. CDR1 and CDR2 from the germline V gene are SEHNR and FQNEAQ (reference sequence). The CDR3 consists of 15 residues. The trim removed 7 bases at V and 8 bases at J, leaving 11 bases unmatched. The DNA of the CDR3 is TGTGCCAGCACCCCGGCTAGCGGGGGATCGGATGAGCAGTTCTTC. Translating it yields CASTPASGGSDEQFF.

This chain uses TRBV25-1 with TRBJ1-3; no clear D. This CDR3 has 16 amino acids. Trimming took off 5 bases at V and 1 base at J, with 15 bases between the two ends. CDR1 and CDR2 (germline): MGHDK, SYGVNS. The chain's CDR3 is CASSNSRSFSGNTIYF. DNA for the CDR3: TGTGCCAGCAGTAACTCCAGGAGTTTTTCTGGAAACACCATATATTTT.

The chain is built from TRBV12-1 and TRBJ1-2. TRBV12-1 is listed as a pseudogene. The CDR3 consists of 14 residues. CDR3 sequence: CASSFWSPNYGYTF. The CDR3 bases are TGTGCCAGCAGCTTTTGGTCTCCTAACTATGGCTACACCTTC.

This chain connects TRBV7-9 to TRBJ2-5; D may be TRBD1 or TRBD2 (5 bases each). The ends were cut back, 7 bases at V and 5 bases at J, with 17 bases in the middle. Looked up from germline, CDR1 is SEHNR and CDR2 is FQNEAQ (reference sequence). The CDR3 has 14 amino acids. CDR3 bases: TGTGCCAGCACCAGAGTTGGGGGAATGGAGACCCAGTACTTC. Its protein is CASTRVGGMETQYF.

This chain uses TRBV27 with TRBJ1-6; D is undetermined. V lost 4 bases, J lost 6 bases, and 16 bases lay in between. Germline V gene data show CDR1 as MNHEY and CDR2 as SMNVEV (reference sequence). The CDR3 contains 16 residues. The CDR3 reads CASSSSPAGFNSPLHF. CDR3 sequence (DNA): TGTGCCAGCAGTTCCTCTCCGGCAGGATTTAATTCACCCCTCCACTTT.

As DNA, the CDR3 is TGCGCCAGCAGCCAAGATAGGACCTCGGATGAGCAGTTCTTC. Protein: CASSQDRTSDEQFF. J is TRBJ2-1 and V is TRBV4-1; D remains unclear. Germline V gives CDR1 MGHRA, CDR2 YSYEKL. V shed 0 bases and J shed 8 bases, with 11 bases lying between them. The CDR3 is made up of 14 amino acids.

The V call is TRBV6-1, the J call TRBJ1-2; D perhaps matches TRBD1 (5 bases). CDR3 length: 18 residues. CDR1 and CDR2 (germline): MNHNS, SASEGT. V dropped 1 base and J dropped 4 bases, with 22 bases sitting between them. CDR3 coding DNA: TGTGCCAGCAGTGAAGGACCGGGGGAACTTGTGGGCTCCTATGGCTACACCTTC. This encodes CASSEGPGELVGSYGYTF.

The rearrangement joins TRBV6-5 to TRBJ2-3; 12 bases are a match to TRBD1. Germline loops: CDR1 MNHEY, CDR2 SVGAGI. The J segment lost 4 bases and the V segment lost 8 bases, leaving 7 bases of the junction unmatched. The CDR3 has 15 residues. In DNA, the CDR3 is TGTGCCAGCGGGCCGGGACAGGGGGCAGCAGATACGCAGTATTTT. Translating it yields CASGPGQGAADTQYF.

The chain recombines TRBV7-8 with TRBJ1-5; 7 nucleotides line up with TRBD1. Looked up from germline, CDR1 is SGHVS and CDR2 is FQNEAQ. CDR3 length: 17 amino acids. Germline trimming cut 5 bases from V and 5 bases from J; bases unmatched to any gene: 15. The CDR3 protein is CASSQNAGGLRHQPQHF. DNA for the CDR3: TGTGCCAGCAGCCAGAATGCAGGGGGTCTGAGGCATCAGCCCCAGCATTTT.

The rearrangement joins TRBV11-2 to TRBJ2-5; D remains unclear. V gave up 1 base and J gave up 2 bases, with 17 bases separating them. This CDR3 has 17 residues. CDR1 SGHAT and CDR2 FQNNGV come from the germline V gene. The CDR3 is CASSLGSEGPLQETQYF. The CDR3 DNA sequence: TGTGCCAGCAGCTTAGGCAGTGAAGGGCCCTTACAAGAGACCCAGTACTTC.

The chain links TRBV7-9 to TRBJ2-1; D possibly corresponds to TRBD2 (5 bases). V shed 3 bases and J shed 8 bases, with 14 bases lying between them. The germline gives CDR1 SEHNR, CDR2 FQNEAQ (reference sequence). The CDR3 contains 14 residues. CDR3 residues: CASSFSLAADEQFF. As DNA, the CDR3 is TGTGCCAGCAGCTTTAGTCTAGCTGCCGATGAGCAGTTCTTC.

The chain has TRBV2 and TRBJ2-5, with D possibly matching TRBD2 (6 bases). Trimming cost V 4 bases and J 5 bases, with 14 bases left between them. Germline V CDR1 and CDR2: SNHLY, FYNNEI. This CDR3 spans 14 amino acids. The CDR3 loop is CASSGDSRAETQYF. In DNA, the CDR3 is TGTGCCAGCAGTGGGGACTCCCGGGCCGAGACCCAGTACTTC.

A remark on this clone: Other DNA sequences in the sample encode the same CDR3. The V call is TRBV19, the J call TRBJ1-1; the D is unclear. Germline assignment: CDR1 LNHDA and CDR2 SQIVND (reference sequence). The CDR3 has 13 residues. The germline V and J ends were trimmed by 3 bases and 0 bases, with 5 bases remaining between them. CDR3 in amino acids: CASSIDMNTEAFF. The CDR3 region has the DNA TGTGCCAGTAGTATCGATATGAACACTGAAGCTTTCTTT.

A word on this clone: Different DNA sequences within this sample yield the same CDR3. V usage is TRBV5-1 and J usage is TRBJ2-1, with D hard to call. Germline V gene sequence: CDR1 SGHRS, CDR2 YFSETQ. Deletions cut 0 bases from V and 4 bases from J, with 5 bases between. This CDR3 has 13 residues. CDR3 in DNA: TGCGCCAGCAGCTTGGGTGTATACAATGAGCAGTTCTTC. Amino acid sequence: CASSLGVYNEQFF.

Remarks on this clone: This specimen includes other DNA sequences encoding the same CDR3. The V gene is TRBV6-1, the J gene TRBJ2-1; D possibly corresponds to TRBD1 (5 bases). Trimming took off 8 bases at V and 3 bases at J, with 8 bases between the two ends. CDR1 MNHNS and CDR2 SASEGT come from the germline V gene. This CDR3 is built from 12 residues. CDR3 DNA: TGTGCCAGCTCGGACAACTACAATGAGCAGTTCTTC. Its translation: CASSDNYNEQFF.

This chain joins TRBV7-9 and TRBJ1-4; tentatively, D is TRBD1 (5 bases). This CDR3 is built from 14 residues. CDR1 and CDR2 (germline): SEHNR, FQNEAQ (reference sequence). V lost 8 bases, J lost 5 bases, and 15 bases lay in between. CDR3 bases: TGTGCCAGCCGAACAGGAGAAGGAAATGAAAAACTGTTTTTT. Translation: CASRTGEGNEKLFF.